This paragraph covers one T cell receptor (beta chain) sequence. The data belong to a study of cytomegalovirus exposure and HLA in healthy donors. V lost 2 bases, J lost 4 bases, and 3 bases stayed unmatched. CDR3 size: 15 residues. The germline V gene encodes CDR1 MDHEN and CDR2 SYDVKM. This PCR relied on a set of 60 Vbeta primers and 13 Jbeta primers. The table came from immunoSEQ multiplex PCR; TCRdb's copy has only in-frame clones and leaves some out. The sample includes 100,000 to 150,000 clones, over 65% seen only once; the top ten take approximately 20%. This sequence originates from a man between 18 and 35 years old in good health and CMV-seropositive. Sequencing was done on a sample of PBMCs. The J gene is TRBJ1-2, the V gene TRBV28, with 11 bases that match TRBD1. CDR3 bases: TGTGCCAGCAGTTTAGGACAGGGGGCTCCCTATGGCTACACCTTC. The encoded protein is CASSLGQGAPYGYTF.